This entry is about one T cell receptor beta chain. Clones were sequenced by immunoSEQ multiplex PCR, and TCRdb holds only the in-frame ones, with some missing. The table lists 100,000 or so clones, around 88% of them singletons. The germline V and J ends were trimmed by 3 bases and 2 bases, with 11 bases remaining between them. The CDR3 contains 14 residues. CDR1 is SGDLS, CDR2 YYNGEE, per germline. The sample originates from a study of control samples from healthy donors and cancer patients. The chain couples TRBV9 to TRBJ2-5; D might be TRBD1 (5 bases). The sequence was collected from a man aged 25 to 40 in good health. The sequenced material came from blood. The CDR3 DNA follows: TGTGCCAGCAGCGACCCCCAGGGTCAAGAGACCCAGTACTTC. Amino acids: CASSDPQGQETQYF.